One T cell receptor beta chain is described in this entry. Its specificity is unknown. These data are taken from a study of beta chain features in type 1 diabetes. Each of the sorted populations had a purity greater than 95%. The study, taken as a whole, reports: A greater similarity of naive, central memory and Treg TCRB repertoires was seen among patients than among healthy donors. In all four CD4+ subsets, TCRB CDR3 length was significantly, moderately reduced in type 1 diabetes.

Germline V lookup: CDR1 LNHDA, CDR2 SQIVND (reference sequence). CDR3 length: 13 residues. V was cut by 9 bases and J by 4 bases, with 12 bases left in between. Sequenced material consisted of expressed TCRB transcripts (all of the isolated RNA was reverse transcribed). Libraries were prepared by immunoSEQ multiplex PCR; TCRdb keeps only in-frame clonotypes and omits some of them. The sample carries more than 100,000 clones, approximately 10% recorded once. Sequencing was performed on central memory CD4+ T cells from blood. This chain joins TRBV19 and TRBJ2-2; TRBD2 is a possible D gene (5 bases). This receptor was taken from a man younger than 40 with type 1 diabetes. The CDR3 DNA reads TGTGCCAGCTCCGGTGGGAGCACCGGGGAGCTGTTTTTT. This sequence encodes CASSGGSTGELFF.